These T cell receptor beta chains were read from a single sample in a study of blood T cell repertoires in COVID-19. TCRdb's table, derived via immunoSEQ multiplex PCR, lists solely in-frame clones and lacks some. The data contain 210,000 or so clones, about 86% of them singletons. Sample: peripheral blood. Source of these receptors: a man aged 45-60 years with active or convalescent COVID-19. CDR3s include the opening cysteine and the closing phenylalanine or tryptophan. A D gene is named only where the DNA matches it firmly. Part of the rows lack a size; the others show once, few, many or a class for expanded clones.

abundance: -
j_gene: TRBJ1-1
d_gene: TRBD1
v_gene: TRBV5-4
CDR3aa: CASSRGTGGVNTEAFF
CDR3nt: TGTGCCAGCAGCCGGGGGACAGGGGGAGTTAACACTGAAGCTTTCTTT

abundance: -
j_gene: TRBJ1-2
d_gene: -
v_gene: TRBV5-4
CDR3aa: CASSLDPGSYGYTF
CDR3nt: TGTGCCAGCAGCTTGGACCCAGGTAGCTATGGCTACACCTTC

abundance: -
j_gene: TRBJ2-2
d_gene: -
v_gene: TRBV7-2
CDR3aa: CASSLVGRGWSGELFF
CDR3nt: TGTGCCAGCAGCTTAGTGGGCAGGGGTTGGAGCGGGGAGCTGTTTTTT

abundance: -
j_gene: TRBJ1-6
d_gene: TRBD1
v_gene: TRBV18
CDR3aa: CASSQGASARSYNSPLHF
CDR3nt: TGTGCCAGCTCACAGGGGGCGTCGGCTCGATCCTATAATTCACCCCTCCACTTT

abundance: -
j_gene: TRBJ2-3
d_gene: TRBD2
v_gene: TRBV10-2
CDR3aa: CASSQGAGGLTSTDTQYF
CDR3nt: TGCGCCAGCAGCCAAGGAGCGGGGGGTCTAACTAGCACAGATACGCAGTATTTT

abundance: -
j_gene: TRBJ2-7
d_gene: TRBD1
v_gene: TRBV2
CDR3aa: CASSVGQGSHEQYF
CDR3nt: TGTGCCAGCAGTGTTGGACAGGGGTCCCACGAGCAGTACTTC

abundance: -
j_gene: TRBJ2-7
d_gene: TRBD1
v_gene: TRBV7-8
CDR3aa: CASRPRGLEQYF
CDR3nt: TGTGCCAGCAGACCCAGGGGGCTCGAGCAGTACTTC

abundance: few
j_gene: TRBJ2-1
d_gene: -
v_gene: TRBV5-4
CDR3aa: CASSLRGSYNEQFF
CDR3nt: TGTGCCAGCAGCTTGCGAGGGTCCTACAATGAGCAGTTCTTC

abundance: few
j_gene: TRBJ1-5
d_gene: -
v_gene: TRBV19
CDR3aa: CASSSGQSGNQPQHF
CDR3nt: TGTGCCAGTAGTTCCGGACAGAGTGGCAATCAGCCCCAGCATTTT

abundance: -
j_gene: TRBJ2-7
d_gene: -
v_gene: TRBV6-5
CDR3aa: CAGRGYAYEQYF
CDR3nt: TGTGCCGGTAGGGGGTACGCCTACGAGCAGTACTTC

abundance: -
j_gene: TRBJ2-5
d_gene: TRBD1
v_gene: TRBV30
CDR3aa: CAWRFTSGGVGETQYF
CDR3nt: TGTGCCTGGAGATTCACATCAGGGGGCGTGGGAGAGACCCAGTACTTC

abundance: -
j_gene: TRBJ1-1
d_gene: -
v_gene: TRBV6-6
CDR3aa: CASAEPLGAPEAFF
CDR3nt: TGTGCCAGCGCCGAACCGCTGGGGGCGCCTGAAGCTTTCTTT

abundance: -
j_gene: TRBJ2-3
d_gene: TRBD2
v_gene: TRBV10-3
CDR3aa: CAIRGARSSSGGPAGLNTQYF
CDR3nt: TGTGCCATCAGAGGGGCCCGAAGTTCTAGCGGGGGGCCCGCCGGGTTGAATACGCAGTATTTT

abundance: -
j_gene: TRBJ1-1
d_gene: -
v_gene: TRBV9
CDR3aa: CASSVGWANTEAFF
CDR3nt: TGTGCCAGCAGCGTAGGGTGGGCAAACACTGAAGCTTTCTTT

abundance: -
j_gene: TRBJ2-3
d_gene: TRBD1
v_gene: TRBV6-5
CDR3aa: CASSLSTGLADTQYF
CDR3nt: TGTGCCAGCAGCCTCTCGACAGGGTTGGCAGATACGCAGTATTTT

abundance: -
j_gene: TRBJ2-6
d_gene: -
v_gene: TRBV7-8
CDR3aa: CASTRGRFTRSGANVLTF
CDR3nt: TGTGCCAGCACTCGCGGCAGATTTACTAGATCTGGGGCCAACGTCCTGACTTTC

abundance: -
j_gene: TRBJ2-5
d_gene: TRBD2
v_gene: TRBV5-1
CDR3aa: CASSFGTSGRIYQETQYF
CDR3nt: TGCGCCAGCAGCTTCGGGACTAGCGGGAGGATATACCAAGAGACCCAGTACTTC

abundance: few
j_gene: TRBJ2-3
d_gene: -
v_gene: TRBV5-1
CDR3aa: CASRVGPRTDTQYF
CDR3nt: TGCGCCAGCAGAGTTGGGCCCCGCACAGATACGCAGTATTTT

abundance: -
j_gene: TRBJ1-6
d_gene: -
v_gene: TRBV5-5
CDR3aa: CASSSPPSGSPLHF
CDR3nt: TGTGCCAGCAGCTCCCCCCCCAGCGGATCACCCCTCCACTTT

abundance: -
j_gene: TRBJ1-1
d_gene: -
v_gene: TRBV6-2/TRBV6-3
CDR3aa: CASTPMERNTEAFF
CDR3nt: TGTGCCAGCACCCCCATGGAGAGGAACACTGAAGCTTTCTTT

abundance: -
j_gene: TRBJ1-2
d_gene: TRBD1
v_gene: TRBV7-9
CDR3aa: CASSMGQGDGYTF
CDR3nt: TGTGCCAGCAGCATGGGACAGGGGGATGGCTACACCTTC

abundance: -
j_gene: TRBJ2-3
d_gene: TRBD2
v_gene: TRBV5-6
CDR3aa: CASSLVAGGDTQYF
CDR3nt: TGTGCCAGCAGCTTGGTTGCGGGAGGAGATACGCAGTATTTT